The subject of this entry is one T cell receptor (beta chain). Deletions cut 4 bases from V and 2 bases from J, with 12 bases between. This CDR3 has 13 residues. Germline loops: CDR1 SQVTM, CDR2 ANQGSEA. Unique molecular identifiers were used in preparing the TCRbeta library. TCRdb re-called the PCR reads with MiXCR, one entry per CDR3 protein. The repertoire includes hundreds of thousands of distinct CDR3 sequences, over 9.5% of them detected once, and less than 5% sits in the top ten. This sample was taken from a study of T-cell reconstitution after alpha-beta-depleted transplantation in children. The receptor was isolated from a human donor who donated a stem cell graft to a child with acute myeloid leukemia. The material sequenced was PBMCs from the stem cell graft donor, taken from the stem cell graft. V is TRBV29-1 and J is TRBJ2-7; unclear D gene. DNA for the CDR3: TGCAGCGTTGTATTGGACGGAGCCTACGAGCAGTACTTC. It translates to CSVVLDGAYEQYF.